The 31 T cell receptor beta chains below come from one sample, sequenced in a study of human T cells and chemical hapten exposure. Described time point: pre-sensitization, week 0. Treatment specified: therapeutic diphenylcyclopropenone sensitization with weekly scalp DPC. TCRdb itself ran the RACE reads through MiXCR, one entry per CDR3 protein. This table has about 53,000 distinct CDR3 sequences, more than 8% appearing once. The sequencing used whole blood, collected in connection with sensitization to the hapten diphenylcyclopropenone (DPC). The origin of the receptors is a man in his forties or fifties with alopecia areata. Some clones in this sample may be carry-over from other donors' samples.

This chain uses TRBV20-1 with TRBJ2-1; the D is unclear. The CDR3 totals 12 residues. The V gene lost 5 bases and the J gene lost 0 bases, with 5 bases spanning the gap. Looked up from germline, CDR1 is DFQATT and CDR2 is SNEGSKA (reference sequence). The CDR3 reads CSAWDSYNEQFF. CDR3 sequence (DNA): TGCAGTGCTTGGGACTCCTACAATGAGCAGTTCTTC.

This clonotype came up many times. V and J are TRBV28 and TRBJ2-7, with 9 nucleotides matching TRBD1. Germline V gene data show CDR1 as MDHEN and CDR2 as SYDVKM. The CDR3 is made up of 12 amino acids. The ends lost 6 bases at V and 7 bases at J; junction bases unmatched: 4. The CDR3 loop reads CASRQGAREQYF. In nucleotides, the CDR3 is TGTGCCAGCAGACAGGGGGCTCGGGAGCAGTACTTC. Using reference TRBV28 and TRBJ2-7 for the parts outside the CDR3, the full variable domain is DVKVTQSSRYLVKRTGEKVFLECVQDMDHENMFWYRQDPGLGLRLIYFSYDVKMKEKGDIPEGYSVSREKKERFSLILESASTNQTSMYLCASRQGAREQYFGPGTRLTVT.

This clonotype was seen a handful of times. The V gene is TRBV28, the J gene TRBJ1-4, with D perhaps TRBD1 (5 bases). The V and J ends lost 11 bases and 8 bases respectively, with 15 bases between them. The CDR3 has 12 amino acids. Germline V lookup: CDR1 MDHEN, CDR2 SYDVKM. The CDR3 spells CASSPGGEKLFF. The CDR3 DNA reads as TGTGCCTCGAGCCCTGGGGGGGAAAAACTGTTTTTT.

The chain links TRBV28 to TRBJ2-4; TRBD2 matches 8 bases. V shed 5 bases and J 5 bases; nucleotides not matched to a gene: 8. The CDR3 length is 15 residues. Looked up from germline, CDR1 is MDHEN and CDR2 is SYDVKM. The CDR3 DNA sequence: TGTGCCAGCAGTAAAGCCAGCGGGAGCCAAAACATTCAGTACTTC. It codes for CASSKASGSQNIQYF. Drawing the rest from reference TRBV28 and TRBJ2-4, the complete variable domain is DVKVTQSSRYLVKRTGEKVFLECVQDMDHENMFWYRQDPGLGLRLIYFSYDVKMKEKGDIPEGYSVSREKKERFSLILESASTNQTSMYLCASSKASGSQNIQYFGAGTRLSVL.

This clonotype was detected a few times. This chain joins TRBV27 and TRBJ2-3; no reliable D call. V dropped 4 bases and J dropped 1 base, with 9 bases sitting between them. This CDR3 has 14 amino acids. Looked up from germline, CDR1 is MNHEY and CDR2 is SMNVEV (reference sequence). The CDR3 here is CASSSDQGTDTQYF. In nucleotides, the CDR3 is TGTGCCAGCAGTTCCGATCAGGGCACAGATACGCAGTATTTT.

This clonotype has ten or more counts. The chain is built from TRBV6-5 and TRBJ1-1; D is uncertain. CDR1 is MNHEY and CDR2 is SVGAGI in the germline V gene. The ends were cut back, 6 bases at V and 1 base at J, with 15 bases in the middle. This CDR3 region has 15 residues. For the CDR3, the DNA is TGTGCCAGCAGACCCAGTACGATGAGGAACACTGAAGCTTTCTTT. Protein sequence: CASRPSTMRNTEAFF.

The rearrangement joins TRBV6-1 to TRBJ2-2, with TRBD2 matching 11 bases. The CDR3 length is 15 residues. V shed 6 bases, J shed 5 bases, and the junction held 5 bases outside the gene matches. CDR1 is MNHNS, CDR2 SASEGT, per germline. The CDR3 loop reads CASRGVAGGTGELFF. The CDR3 nucleotides read TGTGCCAGCAGGGGGGTAGCGGGAGGGACCGGGGAGCTGTTTTTT.

In its sample, this clonotype was seen many times. The genes are TRBV7-3 and TRBJ2-1; no definite D call. CDR3 size: 13 residues. Deletions cut 5 bases from V and 9 bases from J, with 14 bases between. Germline lookup yields CDR1 SGHTA and CDR2 FQGTGA. CDR3 amino acids: CASSPPGAPEQFF. The CDR3 DNA follows: TGTGCCAGCAGCCCACCCGGAGCGCCTGAGCAGTTCTTC.

Many counts were recorded for this clonotype. The chain combines TRBV20-1 with TRBJ2-1; 11 positions agree with TRBD2. The CDR3 runs to 15 residues. Germline assignment: CDR1 DFQATT and CDR2 SNEGSKA (reference sequence). J gave up 9 bases and V 0 bases, and 7 bases lay outside the gene matches. CDR3 sequence (DNA): TGCAGTGCTAGAGATATCACTAGCGGGAGAGGTGAGCAGTTCTTC. Its translation is CSARDITSGRGEQFF.

This clonotype was counted at least ten times. The CDR3 sequence: CASNRGQGDIGELFF. In nucleotides, the CDR3 is TGCGCCAGCAATAGAGGACAGGGGGACATCGGGGAGCTGTTTTTT. This chain uses TRBV5-1 with TRBJ2-2, with 10 bases matching TRBD1. The CDR3 has 15 amino acids. V was clipped by 6 bases and J by 7 bases; unmatched bases: 9. Germline CDR1 SGHRS, CDR2 YFSETQ.

There are many counts of this clonotype. The chain carries TRBV24-1 and TRBJ2-1, with D hard to call. This CDR3 contains 12 residues. Germline CDR1 KGHDR, CDR2 SFDVKD. Trimming took 3 bases from V and 13 from J, leaving 12 bases between them. CDR3 sequence: CATSDRQLGQFF. DNA of the CDR3: TGTGCCACCAGTGATCGGCAGCTAGGCCAGTTCTTC.

This clonotype was counted only a few times. V is TRBV29-1 and J is TRBJ2-7; possible D gene TRBD2, 6 bases. The germline gives CDR1 SQVTM, CDR2 ANQGSEA. The V gene lost 6 bases and the J gene lost 3 bases, with 18 bases spanning the gap. CDR3 length equals 14 residues. The DNA for the CDR3 is TGCAGCGTCGCGGGGATCGGCCAGAACTACGAGCAGTACTTC. It specifies CSVAGIGQNYEQYF.

This clonotype was picked up many times. The chain is built from TRBV20-1 and TRBJ2-7; 9 bases map to TRBD1. Germline trimming cut 5 bases from V and 4 bases from J; bases unmatched to any gene: 15. CDR3 length: 16 amino acids. The germline V gene has CDR1 DFQATT and CDR2 SNEGSKA (reference sequence). In DNA form, the CDR3 reads TGCAGTGCTCCTCCTCCTCCCGGACAGGGGAGGTACGAGCAGTACTTC. The encoded protein is CSAPPPPGQGRYEQYF.

The chain uses TRBV28 and TRBJ2-2, with TRBD2 identical over 11 bases. Germline lookup yields CDR1 MDHEN and CDR2 SYDVKM. Germline trimming cut 5 bases from V and 4 bases from J; bases unmatched to any gene: 6. CDR3 length: 16 amino acids. This CDR3 is CASSVLAGGSTGELFF. The CDR3 DNA follows: TGTGCCAGCAGTGTCCTAGCGGGAGGTTCCACCGGGGAGCTGTTTTTT.

The chain carries TRBV20-1 and TRBJ1-5, with TRBD1 matching over 8 bases. The germline V gene encodes CDR1 DFQATT and CDR2 SNEGSKA (reference sequence). The CDR3 contains 15 residues. The V segment lost 0 bases and the J segment 7 bases; nucleotides outside the gene matches: 8. In DNA form, the CDR3 reads TGCAGTGCTAGAGATCCCGGACAGGGCCGACAGCCCCAGCATTTT. Amino acids: CSARDPGQGRQPQHF.

This clonotype was detected ten times or more. J is TRBJ1-4 and V is TRBV2; 7 nucleotides align to TRBD1. Germline trimming cut 6 bases from V and 7 bases from J; bases unmatched to any gene: 8. Germline V lookup: CDR1 SNHLY, CDR2 FYNNEI. The CDR3 is made up of 14 amino acids. The CDR3 reads CASSATGRVEKLFF. CDR3 in DNA: TGTGCCAGCAGCGCGACAGGGCGGGTTGAAAAACTGTTTTTT.

This clonotype was picked up a small number of times. DNA of the CDR3: TGCGCCAGCAGCCAAGGGCAGGGGGTCGGAGGCTACACCTTC. This sequence encodes CASSQGQGVGGYTF. The chain has TRBV4-1 and TRBJ1-2, with 7 bases identical to TRBD1. V lost 1 base, J lost 8 bases, and 7 bases stayed unmatched. Per the germline V gene, CDR1 is MGHRA and CDR2 is YSYEKL. The CDR3 sequence is 14 residues long.

The chain couples TRBV7-2 to TRBJ2-7; TRBD1 is a possible D gene (7 bases). The CDR3 spans 15 residues. Per germline, CDR1 SGHTA and CDR2 FQGNSA. V was pared by 4 bases and J by 2 bases, with 15 bases between. CDR3 sequence reads: CASSYYRGGTYEQYF. The CDR3 DNA is TGTGCCAGCAGCTATTACAGGGGAGGCACCTACGAGCAGTACTTC.

This clonotype was observed a few times. V gene TRBV7-9 combines with J gene TRBJ2-5, with D possibly being TRBD1 (6 bases). The CDR3 extends over 14 amino acids. CDR1 and CDR2 from the germline V gene are SEHNR and FQNEAQ (reference sequence). V gave up 1 base and J gave up 0 bases, with 6 bases separating them. The CDR3, as DNA: TGTGCCAGCAGCTTAGACAGGGACCAAGAGACCCAGTACTTC. Protein: CASSLDRDQETQYF.

This clonotype occurred many times. The chain combines TRBV5-1 with TRBJ2-3; TRBD1 matches 7 bases. The J segment lost 4 bases and the V segment lost 4 bases, leaving 9 bases of the junction unmatched. CDR3 length: 15 amino acids. Germline V gene data show CDR1 as SGHRS and CDR2 as YFSETQ. CDR3 coding DNA: TGCGCCAGCAGCCAAGGACAGGTTATGGCAGATACGCAGTATTTT. Its translation is CASSQGQVMADTQYF.

The gene calls are TRBV6-2 or TRBV6-3 and TRBJ1-1, with D uncertain. Trimming took off 6 bases at V and 1 base at J, with 6 bases between the two ends. CDR3 length: 12 residues. Germline CDR1 reads MNHEY; CDR2 reads SVGEGT. In DNA, the CDR3 is TGTGCCAGCAGCCGGAGGAACACTGAAGCTTTCTTT. This encodes CASSRRNTEAFF.

This chain joins TRBV19 and TRBJ2-7, with 7 bases lining up with TRBD1. Looked up from germline, CDR1 is LNHDA and CDR2 is SQIVND (reference sequence). There are 13 residues in the CDR3. V shed 5 bases and J 3 bases; nucleotides not matched to a gene: 4. DNA for the CDR3: TGTGCCAGTAGTCCCGGGACAGACTACGAGCAGTACTTC. It encodes CASSPGTDYEQYF.

The rearrangement uses TRBV7-2 and TRBJ2-7, with 8 positions matching TRBD2. Trimming took 6 bases from V and 5 from J; bases not matched to a gene: 9. The CDR3 is 14 residues long. Germline assignment: CDR1 SGHTA and CDR2 FQGNSA. CDR3 nucleotides: TGTGCCAGCAGGGGAGCGGGAGTTAGGAACGAGCAGTACTTC. Residues: CASRGAGVRNEQYF.

The rearrangement links TRBV11-3 to TRBJ2-3; D unresolved. Deletions cut 5 bases from V and 4 bases from J, with 7 bases between. The CDR3 contains 12 residues. In germline, CDR1 is SGHNT, CDR2 YENEEA. CDR3 bases: TGTGCCAGCAGCAGGACCCCAGATACGCAGTATTTT. Amino acid sequence: CASSRTPDTQYF.

This clonotype has a handful of counts. The chain links TRBV11-2 to TRBJ2-5, with unresolved D. The CDR3 loop spans 13 amino acids. Germline values: CDR1 SGHAT, CDR2 FQNNGV. The V end lost 3 bases, the J end lost 4 bases, and 9 bases lay between the germline ends. CDR3 coding DNA: TGTGCCAGCAGCTTCGCCGAACGAGAGACCCAGTACTTC. It specifies CASSFAERETQYF.

There are many counts of this clonotype. The J gene is TRBJ2-7, the V gene TRBV5-6; 8 nucleotides line up with TRBD1. This CDR3 has 19 residues. Germline assignment: CDR1 SGHDT and CDR2 YYEEEE. The V segment lost 0 bases and the J segment 2 bases; nucleotides outside the gene matches: 16. CDR3 protein: CASSLGPGNGRTGTYEQYF. In DNA, the CDR3 is TGTGCCAGCAGCTTGGGGCCTGGAAACGGGCGGACAGGGACCTACGAGCAGTACTTC.

This sequence joins TRBV7-9 and TRBJ2-3, with a weak D call TRBD1 (5 bases). The CDR3 covers 17 residues. Trimming took off 5 bases at V and 2 bases at J, with 20 bases between the two ends. CDR1 and CDR2 (germline): SEHNR, FQNEAQ (reference sequence). The CDR3 loop is CASSPPTDSRSTDTQYF. The CDR3 DNA reads TGTGCCAGCAGCCCACCGACTGACAGCCGCTCCACAGATACGCAGTATTTT.

This clonotype has a count of ten or more. The rearrangement joins TRBV28 to TRBJ2-5; the D gene is possibly TRBD2 (6 bases). V was trimmed by 3 bases and J by 1 base, leaving 15 bases between them. Germline CDR1 MDHEN, CDR2 SYDVKM. The CDR3 consists of 16 residues. CDR3 amino acids: CASSFGGTGTQETQYF. The DNA for the CDR3 is TGTGCCAGCAGTTTCGGAGGGACGGGAACCCAAGAGACCCAGTACTTC. The entire variable domain, with the rest obtained from reference TRBV28 and TRBJ2-5, is as follows: DVKVTQSSRYLVKRTGEKVFLECVQDMDHENMFWYRQDPGLGLRLIYFSYDVKMKEKGDIPEGYSVSREKKERFSLILESASTNQTSMYLCASSFGGTGTQETQYFGPGTRLLVL.

This clonotype occurred a few times. This chain links TRBV28 with TRBJ2-2; TRBD2 matches 12 bases. The CDR3 spans 18 residues. The trim removed 8 bases at V and 2 bases at J, leaving 12 bases unmatched. Germline loops: CDR1 MDHEN, CDR2 SYDVKM. CDR3 sequence (DNA): TGTGCCAGCGGCATTCTGCGACTAGCGGGAGACAACACCGGGGAGCTGTTTTTT. This gives the protein CASGILRLAGDNTGELFF.

This clonotype showed up many times. This chain uses TRBV12-3 or TRBV12-4 with TRBJ2-5; TRBD2 might be the D (6 bases). The CDR3 has 13 amino acids. Trimming cost V 6 bases and J 6 bases, with 14 bases left between them. CDR3 bases: TGTGCCAGCAGCCCTGGACTATTGCAGACCCAGTACTTC. It yields the protein CASSPGLLQTQYF.

The chain links TRBV20-1 to TRBJ1-5, with 8 bases lining up with TRBD1. This CDR3 is built from 14 residues. Trimming removed 8 bases from V and 5 bases from J; junction bases left unmatched: 11. The V gene's germline CDR1 is DFQATT and CDR2 SNEGSKA (reference sequence). The CDR3 coding sequence is TGCAGTTCTAAAACTGGGACAGGCGATCAGCCCCAGCATTTT. It translates to CSSKTGTGDQPQHF.